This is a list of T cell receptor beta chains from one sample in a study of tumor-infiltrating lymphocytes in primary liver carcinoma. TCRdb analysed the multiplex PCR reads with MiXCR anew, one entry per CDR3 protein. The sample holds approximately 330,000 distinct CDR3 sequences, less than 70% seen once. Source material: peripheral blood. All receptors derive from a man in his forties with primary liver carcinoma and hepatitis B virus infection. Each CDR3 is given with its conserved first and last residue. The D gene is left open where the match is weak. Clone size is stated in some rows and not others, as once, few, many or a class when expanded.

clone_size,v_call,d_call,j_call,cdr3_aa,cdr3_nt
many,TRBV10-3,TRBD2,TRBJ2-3,CAIRGTSGSTDTQYF,TGTGCCATCAGGGGGACTAGCGGAAGCACAGATACGCAGTATTTT
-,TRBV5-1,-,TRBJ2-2,CASHGCNANTGELFF,TGCGCCAGCCATGGGTGCAACGCGAACACCGGGGAGCTGTTTTTT
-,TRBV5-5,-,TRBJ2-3,CASIPPERSSLPDTQYF,TGTGCCAGCATCCCCCCGGAGAGGTCCTCTTTGCCGGATACGCAGTATTTT
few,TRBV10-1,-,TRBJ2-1,CASSEAGDEQFF,TGCGCCAGCAGTGAGGCCGGGGATGAGCAGTTCTTC
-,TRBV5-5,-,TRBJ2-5,CASSLGPRSHEAQYF,TGTGCCAGCAGCTTGGGTCCCCGGAGCCATGAGGCCCAGTACTTC
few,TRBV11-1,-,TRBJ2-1,CASSLDREGNGQFF,TGTGCTAGCAGCTTAGACAGGGAGGGCAATGGGCAGTTCTTC
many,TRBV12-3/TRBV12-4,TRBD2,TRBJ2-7,CASSPWTSGRVSEQYF,TGTGCCAGCAGTCCGTGGACTAGCGGGAGAGTCAGCGAGCAGTACTTC
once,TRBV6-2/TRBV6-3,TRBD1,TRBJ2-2,CASSFRDRSHGELFF,TGTGCCAGCAGTTTCCGGGACAGGAGCCATGGGGAGCTGTTTTTT
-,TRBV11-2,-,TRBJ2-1,CDSSLVIMGGYEQFF,TGTGACAGCAGCTTAGTGATAATGGGAGGCTATGAGCAGTTCTTC
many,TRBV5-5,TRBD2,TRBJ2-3,CASSLDVAGHTQYF,TGTGCCAGCAGCTTGGATGTAGCGGGACATACGCAGTATTTT
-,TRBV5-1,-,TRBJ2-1,CASSSATGTLNEQFF,TGCGCCAGCAGCTCCGCAACCGGGACTCTCAATGAGCAGTTCTTC
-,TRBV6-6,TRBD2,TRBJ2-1,CASSLKAGAYNEQLF,TGTGCCAGCAGTTTGAAGGCGGGAGCCTACAATGAGCAGCTCTTC
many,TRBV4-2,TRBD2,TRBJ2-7,CASSRGLAGGPVLGEQYF,TGTGCCAGCAGCCGCGGACTAGCGGGAGGGCCGGTATTGGGGGAGCAGTACTTC
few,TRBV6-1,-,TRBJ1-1,CASRQTGNTEAFF,TGTGCCAGCAGACAGACAGGGAACACTGAAGCTTTCTTT
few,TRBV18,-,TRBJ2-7,CASSPRHVGFYEQYF,TGTGCCAGCTCACCAAGACATGTGGGTTTCTACGAGCAGTACTTC
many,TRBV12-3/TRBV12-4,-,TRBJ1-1,CASRLTITEAFF,TGTGCCAGCAGGCTTACAATCACTGAAGCTTTCTTT
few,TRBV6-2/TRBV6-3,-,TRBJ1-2,CASSSQPVYGYTF,TGTGCCAGCAGCTCCCAGCCGGTCTATGGCTACACCTTC
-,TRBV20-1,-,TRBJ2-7,CSAKKLYEQYF,TGCAGTGCTAAAAAGCTGTACGAGCAGTACTTC
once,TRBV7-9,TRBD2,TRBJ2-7,CASSPLAGGSSEQYF,TGTGCCAGCAGCCCCTTAGCGGGAGGGTCCTCCGAGCAGTACTTC
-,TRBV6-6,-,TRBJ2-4,CPSRPTWRNIQYF,TGTCCCAGCAGGCCGACATGGAGGAACATTCAGTACTTC
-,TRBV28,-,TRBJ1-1,CASSPYFIGGEVFF,TGTGCCAGCAGTCCCTACTTTATCGGCGGTGAAGTTTTCTTT
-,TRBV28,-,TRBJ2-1,CASMTSYNEQFF,TGTGCCAGCATGACCTCCTACAATGAGCAGTTCTTC
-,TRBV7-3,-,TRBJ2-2,CASSLMSSEELFF,TGTGCCAGCAGCTTAATGAGTAGTGAGGAGCTGTTTTTT
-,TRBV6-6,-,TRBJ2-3,CTISYLEVCTDTQYF,TGTACCATCAGTTACTTAGAAGTCTGCACAGATACGCAGTATTTT
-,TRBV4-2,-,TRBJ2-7,CANSQDLATSYEQYF,TGTGCCAACAGCCAAGACTTGGCCACATCCTACGAGCAGTACTTC
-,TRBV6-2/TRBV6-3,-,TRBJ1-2,CASINMGGYAF,TGTGCCAGCATTAATATGGGGGGCTACGCCTTC